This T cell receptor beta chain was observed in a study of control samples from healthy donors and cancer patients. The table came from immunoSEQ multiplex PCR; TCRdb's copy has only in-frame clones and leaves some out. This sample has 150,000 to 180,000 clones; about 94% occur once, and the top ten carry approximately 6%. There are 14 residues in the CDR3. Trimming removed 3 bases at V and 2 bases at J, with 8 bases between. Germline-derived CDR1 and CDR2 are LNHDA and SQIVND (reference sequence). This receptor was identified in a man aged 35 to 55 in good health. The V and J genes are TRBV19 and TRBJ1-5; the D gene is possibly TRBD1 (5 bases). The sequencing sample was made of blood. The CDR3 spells CASSIRDGNQPQHF. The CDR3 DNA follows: TGTGCCAGTAGTATCCGGGACGGCAATCAGCCCCAGCATTTT.